Reported below is one T cell receptor beta chain. Its antigen is not known. This entry is derived from a study of blood T cells in healthy people across ages. Using a J-beta primer mix together with a sample-barcoded 5' primer, a second PCR was run for roughly 6 to 12 cycles. Every cDNA molecule bore a tag from a template-switch adaptor containing 12 random nucleotides. TCRdb reanalysed the 5' RACE reads using MiXCR and keeps one entry per CDR3 protein. This sample has about 1,000,000 distinct CDR3 sequences, with over 35% found just once. The study's findings and limits: Diversity of TCR beta per million T cells declined in a roughly linear way with age. Aged donors had fewer naive CD4+ cells and lower diversity than long-lived donors.

Isolation per sample recovered at least 6 million PBMCs. Trimming took 7 bases from V and 4 from J; bases not matched to a gene: 9. The CDR3 has 14 residues. Germline values: CDR1 SGHRS, CDR2 YFSETQ. The TCR comes from a woman in her sixties in good health. The rearrangement links TRBV5-1 to TRBJ2-3; 7 nucleotides agree with TRBD1. Material for sequencing was blood. The CDR3 bases are TGCGCCAGCGGCACCGGGACAGTGTCAGATACGCAGTATTTT. Translating it yields CASGTGTVSDTQYF.